The clone carrying this T cell receptor beta chain was counted ten times or more. TCRdb re-called the 5' RACE reads through MiXCR, storing one row per CDR3 protein. The profile shows fewer than 35,000 distinct CDR3 sequences, 4.4% of them singletons. Germline V gives CDR1 SQVTM, CDR2 ANQGSEA. The ends were cut back, 0 bases at V and 7 bases at J, with 10 bases in the middle. CDR3 length: 13 residues. This specimen belongs to a study of early T cells in non-severe SARS-CoV-2 infection. Background on the study: Chains from this unsorted whole-blood bulk RNA could not be paired.

Sequenced: whole blood. This rearrangement joins TRBV29-1 to TRBJ2-1; D not resolved. The TCR was taken from an adult who was a healthcare worker with PCR-confirmed SARS-CoV-2 infection or an uninfected control (not recorded which). CDR3 protein: CSVEDQVGNEQFF. The CDR3 DNA follows: TGCAGCGTTGAAGATCAAGTGGGTAATGAGCAGTTCTTC.